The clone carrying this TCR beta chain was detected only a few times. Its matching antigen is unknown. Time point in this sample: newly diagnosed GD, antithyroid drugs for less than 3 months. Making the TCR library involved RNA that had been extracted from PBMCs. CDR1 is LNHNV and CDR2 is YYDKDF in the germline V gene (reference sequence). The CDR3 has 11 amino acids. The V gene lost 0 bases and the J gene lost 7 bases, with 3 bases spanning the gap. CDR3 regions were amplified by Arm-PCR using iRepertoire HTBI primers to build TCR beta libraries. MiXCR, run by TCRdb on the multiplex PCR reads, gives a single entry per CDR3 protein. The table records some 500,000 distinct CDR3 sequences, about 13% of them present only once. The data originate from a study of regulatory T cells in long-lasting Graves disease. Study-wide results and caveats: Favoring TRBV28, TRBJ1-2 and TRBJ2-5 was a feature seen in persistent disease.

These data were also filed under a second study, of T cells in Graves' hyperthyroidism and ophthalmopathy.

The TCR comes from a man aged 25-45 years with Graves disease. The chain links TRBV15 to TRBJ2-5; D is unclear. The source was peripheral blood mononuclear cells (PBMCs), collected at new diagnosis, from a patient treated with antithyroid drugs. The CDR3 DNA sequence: TGTGCCACCAGCAGAGACGGGACCCAGTACTTC. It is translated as CATSRDGTQYF.